This T cell receptor (beta chain) emerged from a study of memory CD4+ T cells and cytomegalovirus serostatus. Study observations and caveats: About 40% of the roughly 160 known CMV-associated TCRbeta sequences appeared in CD4+ memory.

The sort gate was single viable CD3+CD4+CD8-CD45RO+ cells for memory CD4+ T cells. Comment on this clone: The target antigen is unknown.

TCRdb's table, derived via immunoSEQ multiplex PCR, lists solely in-frame clones and lacks some. The profile shows 45,000 to 50,000 clones, around 80% of them singletons. The ends were cut back, 7 bases at V and 7 bases at J, with 14 bases in the middle. Germline V gene sequence: CDR1 SNHLY, CDR2 FYNNEI. CDR3 size: 12 residues. The chain combines TRBV2 with TRBJ2-7, with D possibly being TRBD2 (6 bases). The TCR sequence derives from an adult in good health and CMV-seronegative. The sample consisted of memory CD4+ T cells from blood. This chain's CDR3 is CASNPGTSEQYF. DNA for the CDR3: TGTGCCAGCAATCCAGGGACTTCTGAGCAGTACTTC.